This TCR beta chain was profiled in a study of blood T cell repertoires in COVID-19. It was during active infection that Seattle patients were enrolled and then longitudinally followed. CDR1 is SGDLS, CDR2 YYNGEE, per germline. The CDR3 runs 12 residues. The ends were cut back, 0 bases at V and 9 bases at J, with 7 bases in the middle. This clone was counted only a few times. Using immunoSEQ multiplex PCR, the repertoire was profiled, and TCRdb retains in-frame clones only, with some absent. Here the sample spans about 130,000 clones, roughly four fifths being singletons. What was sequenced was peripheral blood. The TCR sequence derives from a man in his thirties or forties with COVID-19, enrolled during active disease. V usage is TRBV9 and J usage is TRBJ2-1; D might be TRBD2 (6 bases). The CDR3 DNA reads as TGTGCCAGCAGCGTAGTGGGGGGTGAGCAGTTCTTC. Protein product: CASSVVGGEQFF. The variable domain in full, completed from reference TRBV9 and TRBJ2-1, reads DSGVTQTPKHLITATGQRVTLRCSPRSGDLSVYWYQQSLDQGLQFLIQYYNGEERAKGNILERFSAQQFPDLHSELNLSSLELGDSALYFCASSVVGGEQFFGPGTRLTVL.